This is a list of T cell receptor beta chains from one sample in a study of T cells in Graves' hyperthyroidism and ophthalmopathy. MiXCR was run by TCRdb on the multiplex PCR reads, yielding one entry per CDR3 protein. Seen here are about 840,000 distinct CDR3 sequences, roughly 37% observed once, and the top ten hold 8% to 9%. The sequenced material came from blood. These receptors all come from a man between 18 and 29 years old with Graves' hyperthyroidism. Both conserved end residues are part of each CDR3. A D gene is named only where the DNA matches it firmly. Not every row has a clone size; where given, it reads once, few, many or a size class.

cdr3_length,d_call,j_call,v_call,clone_size,cdr3_aa
13,.,TRBJ1-3,TRBV29-1,.,CSAREVSGNTIYF
14,.,TRBJ1-1,TRBV5-1,.,CASSLEPGWTEAFF
20,TRBD2,TRBJ2-6,TRBV7-9,.,CASSQGLLRRESSGANVLTF
14,.,TRBJ1-5,TRBV6-1,few,CASSENGVGQPQHF
16,.,TRBJ1-2,TRBV24-1,many,CATSDLRGAINYGYTF
14,TRBD1,TRBJ1-4,TRBV7-9,.,CASSLGGGFEKLFF
14,.,TRBJ1-1,TRBV19,few,CASSPRDLYTEAFF
15,TRBD1,TRBJ1-1,TRBV4-1,.,CASSLMGQVNTEAFF
18,TRBD1,TRBJ1-6,TRBV6-6,few,CASSWDRGEVEYNSPLHF
13,.,TRBJ2-5,TRBV20-1,.,CSARRGTQETQYF
15,TRBD2,TRBJ2-5,TRBV19,.,CASSPTAGVQETQYF
14,TRBD1,TRBJ2-5,TRBV19,.,CASSISGQGRTQYF
12,.,TRBJ2-7,TRBV9,.,CASRSGQYEQYF
15,.,TRBJ2-7,TRBV16,.,CASSQWMGGEYEQYF
14,.,TRBJ1-3,TRBV9,many,CASSVQIGDNTIYF
14,TRBD2,TRBJ2-7,TRBV19,.,CASSGASGGYEQYF
15,TRBD1,TRBJ1-2,TRBV19,many,CASSLGQGNNYGYTF
14,.,TRBJ2-7,TRBV10-3,.,CASDGTVGFYEQYF
15,.,TRBJ2-7,TRBV5-1,.,CASSTAPDSIYEQYF
13,TRBD1,TRBJ1-1,TRBV10-2,.,CASSQETGKEAFF
14,TRBD2,TRBJ2-7,TRBV2,few,CASSDRLAGVEQYF
15,.,TRBJ1-1,TRBV24-1,once,CATSDLRLGDTEAFF
13,.,TRBJ1-1,TRBV29-1,.,CSVATSGNTEAFF
15,TRBD2,TRBJ2-7,TRBV24-1,few,CASSFEAGASHEQYF
16,TRBD1,TRBJ1-6,TRBV4-3,.,CASSHEGTGGSSPLHF
15,.,TRBJ2-5,TRBV19,few,CASSIQGPGGETQYF
15,.,TRBJ2-7,TRBV3-1,.,CASSQDYDSSYEQYF
16,TRBD1,TRBJ2-5,TRBV2,few,CASSERQRQGKETQYF
14,.,TRBJ2-5,TRBV2,many,CAAAPGTLQETQYF
16,.,TRBJ2-2,TRBV5-4,.,CASSLRAGAQSGELFF
13,.,TRBJ2-7,TRBV2,many,CASSEGGSYEQYF
16,TRBD1,TRBJ1-5,TRBV5-8,.,CASSYGTGSSNQPQHF
16,.,TRBJ2-6,TRBV2,many,CASSDHRLSGANVLTF
15,.,TRBJ2-7,TRBV7-9,few,CASSPADGTLGEQYF
14,TRBD2,TRBJ2-3,TRBV25-1,.,CASTILADKDTQYF
12,.,TRBJ1-6,TRBV2,many,CASSAGDSPLHF
13,TRBD1,TRBJ1-1,TRBV10-3,many,CAITQTGGTEAFF
12,TRBD1,TRBJ2-7,TRBV6-5,many,CASSTTGVEQYF
17,.,TRBJ1-4,TRBV5-1,few,CASSPSRGGATNEKLFF
12,.,TRBJ1-2,TRBV12-3/TRBV12-4,.,CASSSHRDGYTF
14,.,TRBJ2-5,TRBV5-6,.,CASSLAPSQETQYF
15,TRBD2,TRBJ2-7,TRBV29-1,.,CSVELTSGSSYEQYF